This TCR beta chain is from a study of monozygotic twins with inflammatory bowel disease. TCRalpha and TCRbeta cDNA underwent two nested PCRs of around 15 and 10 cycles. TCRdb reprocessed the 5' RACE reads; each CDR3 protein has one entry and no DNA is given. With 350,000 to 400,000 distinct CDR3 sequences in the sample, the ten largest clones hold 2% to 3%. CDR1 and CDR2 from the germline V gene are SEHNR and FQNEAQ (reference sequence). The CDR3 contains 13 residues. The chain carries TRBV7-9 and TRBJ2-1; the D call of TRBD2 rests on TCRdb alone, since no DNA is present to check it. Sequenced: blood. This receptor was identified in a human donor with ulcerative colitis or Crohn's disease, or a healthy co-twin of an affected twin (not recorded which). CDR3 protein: CASSLTAGGLLFF.